One TCR beta chain is described in this entry. Its target is not known. This record comes from a study of beta chain features in type 1 diabetes. Study-level results: Possible PCR preference for shorter templates applied equally to patients and controls. Patients with Type 1 diabetes showed moderately but significantly shorter TCRB CDR3s in all four CD4+ subsets.

The study reverse transcribed the entire isolated RNA, so it sequenced expressed TCRB transcripts. Sequenced by immunoSEQ multiplex PCR; TCRdb stores in-frame clones only, minus some. The repertoire consists of over 150,000 clones, with 7.5% to 8.5% occurring once and the leading ten covering roughly 0.5%. One heparinised draw of blood, averaging approximately 110 mL, came from each donor. CD4+ naive, central memory, regulatory and stem cell-like memory subsets were isolated by sorting on CD45RO/CCR7/CD25/CD127/CD95/CD27. The V segment lost 6 bases and the J segment 4 bases; nucleotides outside the gene matches: 11. Germline loops: CDR1 SQVTM, CDR2 ANQGSEA. CDR3 length: 15 amino acids.

This clonotype was sampled from a young man with type 1 diabetes. Material: central memory CD4+ T cells from blood. The V and J genes are TRBV29-1 and TRBJ1-1; 10 bases agree with TRBD1. CDR3 sequence reads: CSVVGQGNWATEAFF. The CDR3 region has the DNA TGCAGCGTGGTGGGACAGGGGAACTGGGCCACTGAAGCTTTCTTT.